Listed here are 21 T cell receptor beta chains from one sample, sequenced in a study of T cell responses to AZD1222 COVID-19 vaccine. Produced via immunoSEQ multiplex PCR; TCRdb's table is partial and in-frame only. The table lists roughly 180,000 clones, about 91% of them singletons. The starting material was peripheral blood, obtained 28 days after the second AZD1222 dose. The receptors here all came from an adult who received the AZD1222 COVID-19 vaccine.

The rearrangement joins TRBV7-8 to TRBJ2-3; D unclear. The CDR3 length is 13 residues. Trimming took off 1 base at V and 5 bases at J, with 7 bases between the two ends. Germline V gives CDR1 SGHVS, CDR2 FQNEAQ. In nucleotides, the CDR3 is TGTGCCAGCAGCTTAGAGGCTGTAGATACGCAGTATTTT. This gives the protein CASSLEAVDTQYF.

The chain uses TRBV27 and TRBJ2-1, with TRBD1 matching 7 bases. V shed 2 bases and J 6 bases; nucleotides not matched to a gene: 4. Germline V gene data show CDR1 as MNHEY and CDR2 as SMNVEV (reference sequence). The CDR3 loop spans 14 amino acids. The CDR3 loop reads CASSLRGTVNEQFF. The CDR3 bases are TGTGCCAGCAGTTTACGAGGGACAGTCAATGAGCAGTTCTTC.

The genes are TRBV21-1 and TRBJ2-1; the table gives TRBD2 as D, unverified against the DNA. TRBV21-1 has pseudogene status. This CDR3 has 20 amino acids. CDR3: CASSKEGGLAVRPFYNEQFF. Here the CDR3 DNA reads TGTGCCAGCAGCAAAGAGGGGGGGCTAGCGGTCCGTCCCTTTTACAATGAGCAGTTCTTC.

The chain joins TRBV14 to TRBJ1-5; D is unclear. Germline V gene data show CDR1 as SGHDN and CDR2 as FVKESK. This CDR3 contains 13 residues. Trimming removed 0 bases at V and 7 bases at J, with 7 bases between. The CDR3 reads CASSQDRRQPQHF. CDR3 nucleotide sequence: TGTGCCAGCAGCCAAGACCGGAGGCAGCCCCAGCATTTT.

The chain is built from TRBV18 and TRBJ2-2; unclear D gene. The CDR3 spans 15 residues. Germline values: CDR1 KGHSH, CDR2 LQKENI. The ends were cut back, 4 bases at V and 0 bases at J, with 9 bases in the middle. This CDR3 is CASSRGDSNTGELFF. DNA for the CDR3: TGTGCCAGCTCACGTGGGGATTCGAACACCGGGGAGCTGTTTTTT.

The chain's CDR3 is CASSLAENTEAFF. The CDR3 coding sequence is TGTGCCAGCAGTTTAGCGGAGAACACTGAAGCTTTCTTT. The chain has TRBV12-3 or TRBV12-4 and TRBJ1-1; no clear D. Trimming stripped 0 bases from V and 1 base from J, with 3 bases between. The CDR3 contains 13 residues.

This sequence joins TRBV11-2 and TRBJ2-7; D is unresolved. Trimming removed 1 base from V and 2 bases from J, with 6 bases in between. Germline CDR1 reads SGHAT; CDR2 reads FQNNGV. The CDR3 spans 13 residues. DNA of the CDR3: TGTGCCAGCAGCTTAGGGGCGACCTACGAGCAGTACTTC. Translating it yields CASSLGATYEQYF.

V and J are TRBV6-5 and TRBJ1-2; D perhaps matches TRBD1 (5 bases). The CDR3 runs to 13 residues. V was clipped by 4 bases and J by 7 bases, with 13 bases between them. Germline loops: CDR1 MNHEY, CDR2 SVGAGI. The CDR3 is CASSSGFIGGYTF. The CDR3 nucleotides read TGTGCCAGCAGTTCAGGGTTCATTGGTGGCTACACCTTC.

The chain links TRBV6-5 to TRBJ1-5, with 7 bases aligning to TRBD1. Germline V gives CDR1 MNHEY, CDR2 SVGAGI. V was clipped by 5 bases and J by 0 bases; unmatched bases: 1. There are 14 residues in the CDR3. This chain's CDR3 is CASSRTGSNQPQHF. The CDR3 nucleotides read TGTGCCAGCAGTCGGACAGGTAGCAATCAGCCCCAGCATTTT.

The chain links TRBV9 to TRBJ2-4, with 8 nucleotides matching TRBD1. J was trimmed by 1 base and V by 2 bases; bases with no gene match: 5. This CDR3 is built from 16 residues. Germline values: CDR1 SGDLS, CDR2 YYNGEE. The CDR3 DNA is TGTGCCAGCAGCGTTGGACAGGGACGCGCCAAAAACATTCAGTACTTC. Protein sequence: CASSVGQGRAKNIQYF.

This clone was detected once. The rearrangement joins TRBV19 to TRBJ2-2; D unresolved. The CDR3 is made up of 18 amino acids. The V gene's germline CDR1 is LNHDA and CDR2 SQIVND (reference sequence). Deletions cut 3 bases from V and 5 bases from J, with 22 bases between. The CDR3 sequence: CASSITTALGGRTGELFF. In DNA, the CDR3 is TGTGCCAGTAGTATCACTACGGCGCTGGGTGGTAGGACCGGGGAGCTGTTTTTT.

This sequence joins TRBV11-2 and TRBJ1-4; D is unclear. The CDR3 consists of 13 residues. Germline assignment: CDR1 SGHAT and CDR2 FQNNGV. Trimming pared 5 bases from V and 5 bases from J, leaving 9 bases between. The CDR3 bases are TGTGCCAGCAGCCGCGAAACAAATGAAAAACTGTTTTTT. The encoded protein is CASSRETNEKLFF. Full variable domain (outside the CDR3, taken from reference TRBV11-2 and TRBJ1-4): EAGVAQSPRYKIIEKRQSVAFWCNPISGHATLYWYQQILGQGPKLLIQFQNNGVVDDSQLPKDRFSAERLKGVDSTLKIQPAKLEDSAVYLCASSRETNEKLFFGSGTQLSVL.

The chain has TRBV15 and TRBJ2-3; D call uncertain. CDR3 length equals 14 residues. V was trimmed by 0 bases and J by 0 bases, leaving 4 bases between them. Germline CDR1 reads LNHNV; CDR2 reads YYDKDF (reference sequence). CDR3 bases: TGTGCCACCAGCAGAGATCACAGCACAGATACGCAGTATTTT. This codes for CATSRDHSTDTQYF.

The chain combines TRBV20-1 with TRBJ2-1; D uncertain. Trimming removed 6 bases from V and 12 bases from J, with 15 bases in between. Germline V CDR1 and CDR2: DFQATT, SNEGSKA (reference sequence). The length of the CDR3 is 11 residues. This chain's CDR3 is CSASWLQPQFF. DNA of the CDR3: TGCAGTGCCAGCTGGCTACAGCCGCAGTTCTTC.

The chain recombines TRBV18 with TRBJ2-3, with D hard to call. Per germline, CDR1 KGHSH and CDR2 LQKENI. Trimming removed 6 bases from V and 3 bases from J, with 13 bases in between. The CDR3 consists of 14 residues. The CDR3, as DNA: TGTGCCAGCTCCCGGGTCCCTACTACAGATACGCAGTATTTT. Amino acids: CASSRVPTTDTQYF.

V usage is TRBV5-5 and J usage is TRBJ1-5; D is perhaps TRBD1 (5 bases). Germline CDR1 is SGHKS and CDR2 is YYEKEE (reference sequence). The CDR3 spans 14 residues. The V gene lost 5 bases and the J gene lost 3 bases, with 12 bases spanning the gap. The CDR3 region has the DNA TGTGCCAGCAGTCTAGACAGACTCAATCAGCCCCAGCATTTT. Protein: CASSLDRLNQPQHF.

The chain recombines TRBV30 with TRBJ2-3; D not certain. V gave up 0 bases and J gave up 0 bases, with 10 bases separating them. Germline V CDR1 and CDR2: GTSNPN, SVGIG (reference sequence). The CDR3 is 15 residues long. CDR3 sequence reads: CAWSVSGQSTDTQYF. In DNA, the CDR3 is TGTGCCTGGAGTGTGTCCGGGCAGAGCACAGATACGCAGTATTTT.

This sequence joins TRBV28 and TRBJ1-4; 8 positions agree with TRBD1. The V and J ends lost 4 bases and 6 bases, in that order; junction bases with no gene match: 4. Per the germline V gene, CDR1 is MDHEN and CDR2 is SYDVKM. The CDR3 totals 14 residues. CDR3: CASSSPGQDEKLFF. The CDR3 nucleotides are TGTGCCAGCAGTTCCCCGGGACAGGATGAAAAACTGTTTTTT.

The chain couples TRBV12-3 or TRBV12-4 to TRBJ1-5; D ambiguous. Trimming removed 4 bases at V and 1 base at J, with 5 bases between. The CDR3 loop spans 13 amino acids. CDR3 region: CASSSASNQPQHF. The DNA for the CDR3 is TGTGCCAGCAGTTCAGCAAGCAATCAGCCCCAGCATTTT.

The chain recombines TRBV10-3 with TRBJ2-1, with 10 nucleotides matching TRBD2. V was clipped by 2 bases and J by 7 bases; unmatched bases: 5. CDR1 and CDR2 from the germline V gene are ENHRY and SYGVKD. This CDR3 region has 15 residues. The CDR3 loop is CAISERASGSNEQFF. CDR3 nucleotide sequence: TGTGCCATCAGTGAGCGGGCTAGCGGGAGTAATGAGCAGTTCTTC.

This clone was seen a single time. This chain connects TRBV3-1 (or the pseudogene TRBV3-2) to TRBJ2-2; possibly TRBD1 or TRBD2 for D (6 bases each). The germline CDR1 and CDR2 sequences are LGHDT and YNNKEL (reference sequence). Trimming removed 5 bases from V and 10 bases from J, with 11 bases in between. The length of the CDR3 is 12 residues. The CDR3 reads CASSTGGAELFF. The CDR3 DNA follows: TGTGCCAGCAGCACCGGGGGCGCGGAGCTGTTTTTT.